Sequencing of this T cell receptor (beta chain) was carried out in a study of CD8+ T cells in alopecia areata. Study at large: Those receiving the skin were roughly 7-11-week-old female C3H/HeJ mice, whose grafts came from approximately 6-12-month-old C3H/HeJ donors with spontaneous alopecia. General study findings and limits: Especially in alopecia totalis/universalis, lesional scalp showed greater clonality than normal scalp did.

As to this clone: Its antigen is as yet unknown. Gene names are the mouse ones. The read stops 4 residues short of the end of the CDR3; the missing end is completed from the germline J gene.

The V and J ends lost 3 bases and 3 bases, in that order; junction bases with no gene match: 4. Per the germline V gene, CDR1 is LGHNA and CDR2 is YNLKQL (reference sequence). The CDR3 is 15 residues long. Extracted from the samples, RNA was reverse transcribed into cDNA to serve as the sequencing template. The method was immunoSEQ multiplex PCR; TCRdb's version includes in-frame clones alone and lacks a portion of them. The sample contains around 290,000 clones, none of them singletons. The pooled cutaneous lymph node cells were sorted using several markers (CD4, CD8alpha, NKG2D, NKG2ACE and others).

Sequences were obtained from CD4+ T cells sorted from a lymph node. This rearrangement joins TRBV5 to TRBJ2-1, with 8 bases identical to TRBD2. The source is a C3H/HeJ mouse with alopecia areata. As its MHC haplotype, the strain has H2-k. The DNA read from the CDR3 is TGTGCCAGCAGCCACCCTGGGGGGAGCTATGCT. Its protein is CASSHPGGSYA. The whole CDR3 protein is CASSHPGGSYAEQFF.